A selection of T cell receptor beta chains follows, all from one sample in a study of post-analysis software for immune sequencing data. TCRdb called the PCR reads again in MiXCR, with one record for every CDR3 protein. The table records around 770,000 distinct CDR3 sequences, 40% to 55% of them present only once. The sequencing input was blood. These receptors all come from a girl between 5 and 17 years old with multiple sclerosis. CDR3s include the opening cysteine and the closing phenylalanine or tryptophan. Fields, in order: J gene, V gene, clone size, D gene, CDR3 protein, CDR3 DNA. A D gene is named only where the DNA matches it firmly. Clone size is not always given. Where it is, it says once, few, many or a class for expanded clones.

TRBJ2-1 | TRBV5-1 | few | TRBD2 | CASSLSGNKGNEQFF | TGCGCCAGCAGCCTTAGCGGGAACAAGGGGAATGAGCAGTTCTTC
TRBJ2-1 | TRBV25-1 | NA | NA | CASSEGSTGEQFF | TGTGCCAGCAGTGAAGGCTCCACAGGGGAGCAGTTCTTC
TRBJ2-7 | TRBV20-1 | NA | TRBD2 | CSARERLAGWGEQYF | TGCAGTGCTAGAGAACGGCTAGCGGGATGGGGCGAGCAGTACTTC
TRBJ2-1 | TRBV9 | NA | NA | CASSVHGGHNNEQFF | TGTGCCAGCAGCGTACACGGGGGCCACAACAATGAGCAGTTCTTC
TRBJ2-7 | TRBV11-1 | few | NA | CASSLEVGRYYEQYF | TGTGCCAGCAGCTTAGAAGTGGGTAGGTACTACGAGCAGTACTTC
TRBJ2-1 | TRBV6-6 | NA | TRBD1 | CASRTTTGGGFSEQFF | TGTGCCAGCAGGACCACAACAGGGGGCGGATTTAGTGAGCAGTTCTTC
TRBJ2-5 | TRBV20-1 | many | TRBD1 | CSARQGALPFQETQYF | TGCAGTGCTAGACAGGGGGCCCTACCTTTCCAAGAGACCCAGTACTTC
TRBJ1-2 | TRBV3-1 | NA | NA | CASSQRQLNYGYTF | TGTGCCAGCAGCCAGCGGCAGTTGAACTATGGCTACACCTTC
TRBJ2-7 | TRBV6-2/TRBV6-3 | NA | NA | CASSYDSSSSYEQYF | TGTGCCAGCAGTTACGACTCCTCGAGCTCCTACGAGCAGTACTTC
TRBJ2-7 | TRBV20-1 | NA | TRBD2 | CSTTSGGYEQYF | TGCAGTACAACAAGCGGGGGCTACGAGCAGTACTTC
TRBJ2-7 | TRBV5-1 | few | NA | CASSLEGRSYEQYF | TGCGCCAGCAGCTTGGAGGGGAGGTCCTACGAGCAGTACTTC
TRBJ1-4 | TRBV15 | NA | TRBD1 | CATSRALLRDRDEKLFF | TGTGCCACCAGCAGAGCCCTGCTCCGGGACAGGGATGAAAAACTGTTTTTT
TRBJ2-7 | TRBV7-9 | few | NA | CASSLAGGGNSYEQYF | TGTGCCAGCAGCTTAGCGGGCGGCGGGAACTCCTACGAGCAGTACTTC
TRBJ1-2 | TRBV18 | many | TRBD1 | CASSSGQGNSFYGYTF | TGTGCCAGCTCATCAGGACAGGGGAACTCCTTTTATGGCTACACCTTC
TRBJ2-5 | TRBV3-1 | NA | NA | CASSSTGIFSKETQYF | TGTGCCAGCAGCTCTACAGGGATTTTCTCCAAAGAGACCCAGTACTTC
TRBJ2-1 | TRBV11-2 | NA | TRBD2 | CASSFPLGLAEYNEQFF | TGTGCCAGCAGCTTTCCGTTAGGACTAGCGGAGTACAATGAGCAGTTCTTC
TRBJ1-5 | TRBV6-6 | NA | NA | CASSYSLWVGHF | TGTGCCAGCAGTTACTCGTTATGGGTCGGGCATTTT
TRBJ1-6 | TRBV7-9 | NA | NA | CASSLQHPSSYNSPLHF | TGTGCCAGCAGCTTACAACACCCGAGCTCCTATAATTCACCCCTCCACTTT
TRBJ2-3 | TRBV29-1 | NA | NA | CSAWGLDTQYF | TGCAGCGCCTGGGGGCTGGATACGCAGTATTTT
TRBJ2-5 | TRBV9 | NA | NA | CASSEGPPPETQYF | TGTGCCAGCAGCGAGGGACCGCCGCCGGAGACCCAGTACTTC
TRBJ1-5 | TRBV12-3/TRBV12-4 | few | NA | CASRPTVHQPQHF | TGTGCCAGCAGACCGACAGTTCATCAGCCCCAGCATTTT
TRBJ2-1 | TRBV7-3 | NA | NA | CASSLKGADEQFF | TGTGCCAGCAGCTTAAAAGGGGCGGATGAGCAGTTCTTC
TRBJ2-7 | TRBV24-1 | NA | NA | CATSDSGRARHEQYF | TGTGCCACCAGTGATTCCGGCAGGGCTAGGCACGAGCAGTACTTC
TRBJ2-1 | TRBV18 | NA | NA | CASSPPTDNEQFF | TGTGCCAGCTCACCACCTACGGACAATGAGCAGTTCTTC
TRBJ2-1 | TRBV6-2/TRBV6-3 | few | TRBD2 | CASSDTLAGVANEQFF | TGTGCCAGCAGTGATACACTAGCGGGAGTGGCGAATGAGCAGTTCTTC
TRBJ1-5 | TRBV25-1 | NA | NA | CASSGRGGPGPQHF | TGTGCCAGCAGTGGAAGGGGGGGCCCTGGGCCCCAGCATTTT
TRBJ2-7 | TRBV20-1 | NA | NA | CSARAGSLYEQYF | TGCAGTGCTAGAGCGGGGTCCCTCTACGAGCAGTACTTC